The clone carrying this T cell receptor beta chain was found a few times. Its cognate antigen is unknown. The CDR3 spans 14 residues. Between the trimmed V and J ends, which lost 6 bases and 4 bases, there was a span of 13 bases. CDR1 is SEHNR and CDR2 is FQNEAQ in the germline V gene (reference sequence). These data originate in a study of blood T cells in healthy people across ages. Study-level points and caveats: TCR beta diversity, measured per million T cells, fell in a roughly linear way with age. Donor CMV infection status was unknown, possibly confounding age-related changes in expanded clonotypes. Long-lived donors carried more naive CD4+ cells and greater diversity than aged donors.

Together with a sample-barcoded 5' primer, a J-beta primer mix was included in a second PCR lasting roughly 6 to 12 cycles. Each CDR3 protein is one row after TCRdb ran MiXCR on the 5' RACE reads. The repertoire holds over 1,300,000 distinct CDR3 sequences, with approximately 59% as singletons. This chain connects TRBV7-9 to TRBJ2-1; tentatively, D is TRBD2 (6 bases). Sequenced: blood. This sequence originates from a man in his late teens or twenties in good health. CDR3 in amino acids: CASSQPGDYNEQFF. The CDR3 bases are TGTGCCAGCAGTCAGCCGGGAGATTACAATGAGCAGTTCTTC.